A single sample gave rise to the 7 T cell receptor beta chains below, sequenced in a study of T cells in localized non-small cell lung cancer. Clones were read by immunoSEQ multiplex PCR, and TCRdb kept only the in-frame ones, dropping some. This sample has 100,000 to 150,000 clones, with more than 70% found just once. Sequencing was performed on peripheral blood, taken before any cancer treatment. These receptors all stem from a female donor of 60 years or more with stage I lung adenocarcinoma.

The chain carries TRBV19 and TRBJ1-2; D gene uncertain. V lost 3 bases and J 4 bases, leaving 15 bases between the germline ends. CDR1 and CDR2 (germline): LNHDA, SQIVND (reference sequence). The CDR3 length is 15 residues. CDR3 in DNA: TGTGCCAGTAGTATTTTTTTCCGCAGCCCCTATGGCTACACCTTC. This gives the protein CASSIFFRSPYGYTF.

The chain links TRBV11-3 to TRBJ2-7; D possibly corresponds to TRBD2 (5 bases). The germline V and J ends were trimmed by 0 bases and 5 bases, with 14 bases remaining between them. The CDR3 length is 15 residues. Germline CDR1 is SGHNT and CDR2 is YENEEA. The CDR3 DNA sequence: TGTGCCAGCAGCTTAGATCCCGGGCCCGGGGACGAGCAGTACTTC. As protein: CASSLDPGPGDEQYF.

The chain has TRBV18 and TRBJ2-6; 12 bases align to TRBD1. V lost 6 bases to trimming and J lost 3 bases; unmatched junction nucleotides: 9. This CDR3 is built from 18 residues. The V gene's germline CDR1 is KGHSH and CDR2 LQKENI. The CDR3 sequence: CASSPYRDRGLGANVLTF. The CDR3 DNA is TGTGCCAGCTCCCCATATCGGGACAGGGGGCTTGGGGCCAACGTCCTGACTTTC.

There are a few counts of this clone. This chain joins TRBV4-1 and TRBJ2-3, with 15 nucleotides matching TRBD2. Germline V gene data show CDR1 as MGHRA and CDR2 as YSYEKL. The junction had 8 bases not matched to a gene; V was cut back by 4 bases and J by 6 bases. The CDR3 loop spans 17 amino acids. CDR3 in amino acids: CASSPGLAGGGGDTQYF. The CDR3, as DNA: TGCGCCAGCAGCCCCGGACTAGCGGGAGGGGGGGGTGATACGCAGTATTTT.

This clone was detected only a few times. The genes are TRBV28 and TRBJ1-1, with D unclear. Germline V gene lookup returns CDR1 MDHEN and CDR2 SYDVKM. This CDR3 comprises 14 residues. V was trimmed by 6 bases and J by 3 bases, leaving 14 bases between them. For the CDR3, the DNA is TGTGCCAGCAGCCGAGGAGACGGAGACACTGAAGCTTTCTTT. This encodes CASSRGDGDTEAFF.

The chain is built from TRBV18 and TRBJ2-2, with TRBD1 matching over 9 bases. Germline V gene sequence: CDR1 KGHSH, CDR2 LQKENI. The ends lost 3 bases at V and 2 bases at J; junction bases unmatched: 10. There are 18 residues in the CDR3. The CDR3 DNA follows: TGTGCCAGCTCACCGAGGCTGGGACAGGGCCAAAACACCGGGGAGCTGTTTTTT. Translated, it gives CASSPRLGQGQNTGELFF.

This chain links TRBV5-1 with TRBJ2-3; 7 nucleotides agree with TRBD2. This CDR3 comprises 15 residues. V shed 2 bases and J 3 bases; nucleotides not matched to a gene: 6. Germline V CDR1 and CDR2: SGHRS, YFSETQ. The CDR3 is CASSLAGQLTDTQYF. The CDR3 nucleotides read TGCGCCAGCAGCTTAGCGGGGCAGTTAACAGATACGCAGTATTTT.